This TCR beta chain was recovered during a study of shared clonotypes between healthy human individuals. Study details: CD4 naive cells filled three plates per donor, CD4 memory three, CD8 naive two and CD8 memory one.

Naive CD8 cells were CD45RO-negative, positively selected for CCR7, excluding terminally differentiated effector memory CD45RA+ cells. As to this clone: Other DNA sequences in the same sample also yield this CDR3.

The method was immunoSEQ multiplex PCR; TCRdb's version includes in-frame clones alone and lacks a portion of them. This sample has more than 600,000 clones; about 91% occur once, and the top ten carry nearly 25%. This clonotype was sampled from a man aged 25-45 years in good health. Sequencing used naive CD8+ T cells sorted from blood.

CDR3 sequence reads: CASSAAYNEQFF. CDR3 coding DNA: TGTGCCAGCTCAGCGGCTTACAATGAGCAGTTCTTC. The rearrangement uses TRBV6-1 and TRBJ2-1; TRBD2 is a possible D gene (5 bases). Trimming pared 8 bases from V and 4 bases from J, leaving 9 bases between. Looked up from germline, CDR1 is MNHNS and CDR2 is SASEGT. The CDR3 runs 12 residues.